The present TCR beta chain was sequenced within a study of tumor-infiltrating lymphocytes in primary liver carcinoma. Whole-study context: These were node-negative, non-metastatic T1-T3 tumors of about 4.2 to 11 cm. The study obtained roughly 3.5 to 7.13 million productive TCRbeta reads per sample, similar across tissue types.

Using a constant-region primer together with ProtoScript II reverse transcriptase, TCR beta cDNA was made from 500 ng of total RNA. Slightly modified ARM-PCR, run as three nested multiplex PCR rounds, produced the TCR beta libraries. Two initial PCR rounds of about 11 cycles each paired TRBV1-TRBV30 forward primers with a C-beta reverse primer. Via MiXCR, TCRdb re-called the multiplex PCR reads, giving one row per CDR3 protein. The sample consists of some 38,000 distinct CDR3 sequences, 70% to 80% of them appearing once. The CDR3 is 16 amino acids. Of note for this clonotype: An end of the junction does not agree with germline; a read error may underlie this.

From roughly 21-30 mg of unsorted bulk tissue, DNA and RNA were co-extracted together. Those sampled were patients whose primary liver carcinoma was treated by surgical resection. The chain joins TRBV12-3 or TRBV12-4 to TRBJ2-7; tentative D call: TRBD1 (6 bases). Sample: liver tumor tissue from sampling region 4. The subset here: tumor region T4, right-lateral pole. This TCR derives from a man aged 35-49 years with primary liver carcinoma and hepatitis B virus infection. This CDR3 is CASGLWGQGRSYDQYF. The CDR3, as DNA: TGTGCCAGCGGTTTATGGGGGCAAGGGAGATCATACGACCAGTACTTC.